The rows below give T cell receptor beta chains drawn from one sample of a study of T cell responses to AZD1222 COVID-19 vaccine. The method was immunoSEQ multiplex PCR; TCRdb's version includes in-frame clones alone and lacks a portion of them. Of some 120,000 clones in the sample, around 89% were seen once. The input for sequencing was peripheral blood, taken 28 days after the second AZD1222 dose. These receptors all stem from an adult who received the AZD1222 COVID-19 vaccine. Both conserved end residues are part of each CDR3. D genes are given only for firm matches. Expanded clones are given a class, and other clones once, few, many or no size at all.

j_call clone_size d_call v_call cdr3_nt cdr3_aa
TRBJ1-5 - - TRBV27 TGTGCCAGCAGTTTACCAAGGGGAGCAAGCAATCAGCCCCAGCATTTT CASSLPRGASNQPQHF
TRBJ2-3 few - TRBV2 TGTGCCAGCCCGGGACTTAGCACAGATACGCAGTATTTT CASPGLSTDTQYF
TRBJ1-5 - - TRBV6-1 TGTGCCAGCAGTGAGGAACCCTATAGCAATCAGCCCCAGCATTTT CASSEEPYSNQPQHF
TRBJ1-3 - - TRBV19 TGTGCCAGTAGTATAGATCGGATGATTCCAAACACCATATATTTT CASSIDRMIPNTIYF
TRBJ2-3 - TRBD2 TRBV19 TGTGCCTGCTCAGCGGGGGGGTCCACAGATACGCAGTATTTT CACSAGGSTDTQYF
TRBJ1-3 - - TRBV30 TGTGCCTGGAGTGGCGACTCTGGAAACACCATATATTTT CAWSGDSGNTIYF
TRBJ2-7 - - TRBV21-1 TGTGCCAGCAGCCCAGGGGGGGGGTCCTTATCCTACGAGCAGTACTTC CASSPGGGSLSYEQYF
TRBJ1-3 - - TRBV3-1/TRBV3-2 TGTGCCAGCAGCCAAGATGTGCATTCTGGAAACACCATATATTTT CASSQDVHSGNTIYF
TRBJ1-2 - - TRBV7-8 TGTGCCAGCAGCTTAGTGAGGGCAGGAGAAAACTATGGCTACACCTTC CASSLVRAGENYGYTF
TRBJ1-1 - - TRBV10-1 TGCGCCAGCAGTGAGTCGATCGGTCGTAGGGCCGCCTCGAAAGCTTTCTTT CASSESIGRRAASKAFF
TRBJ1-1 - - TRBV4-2 TGTGCCAGCAGCCAAGTAGGTTCCGGACATCGGGCTTTCTTT CASSQVGSGHRAFF
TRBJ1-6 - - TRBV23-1 TGCGCCAGCAGTCAATCGCCCAGGGTGGGGATTAATTCACCCCTCCACTTT CASSQSPRVGINSPLHF
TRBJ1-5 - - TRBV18 TGTGCCAGCTCACCAGGGAGGGCTGGGAATCAGCCCCAGCATTTT CASSPGRAGNQPQHF
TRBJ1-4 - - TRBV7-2 TGTGCCAGCAGCTTAATCTTTGGAGAAAAACTGTTTTTT CASSLIFGEKLFF
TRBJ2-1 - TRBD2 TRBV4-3 TGCGCCAGCAGCCAAGATGAGCGGGGTGGTGAGCAGTTCTTC CASSQDERGGEQFF
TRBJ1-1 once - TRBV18 TGTGCCAGCTCACCGGTAAGGCGGGAAGCTTTCTTT CASSPVRREAFF
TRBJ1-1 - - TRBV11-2 TGTGCCAGCAGCTTAGGTCAGGGAAACACTGAAGCTTTCTTT CASSLGQGNTEAFF
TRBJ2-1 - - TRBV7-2 TGTGCCAGCAGCTTAGCAGCCTACAATGAGCAGTTCTTC CASSLAAYNEQFF